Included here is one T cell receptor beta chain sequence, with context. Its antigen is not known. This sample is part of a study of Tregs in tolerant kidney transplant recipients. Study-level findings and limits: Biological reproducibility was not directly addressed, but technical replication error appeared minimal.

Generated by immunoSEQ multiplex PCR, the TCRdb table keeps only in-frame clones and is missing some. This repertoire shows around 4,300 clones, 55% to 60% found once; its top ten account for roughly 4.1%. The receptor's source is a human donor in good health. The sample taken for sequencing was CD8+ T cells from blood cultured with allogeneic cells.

The CDR3 nucleotides read TGTGCCAGCAGCCCCCAGAATCGGCCGATTAACTATGGCTACACCTTC. Amino acids: CASSPQNRPINYGYTF. V and J are TRBV13 and TRBJ1-2; D is undetermined. Trimming removed 5 bases at V and 1 base at J, with 17 bases between. The CDR3 has 16 amino acids. Looked up from germline, CDR1 is PRHDT and CDR2 is FYEKMQ (reference sequence).